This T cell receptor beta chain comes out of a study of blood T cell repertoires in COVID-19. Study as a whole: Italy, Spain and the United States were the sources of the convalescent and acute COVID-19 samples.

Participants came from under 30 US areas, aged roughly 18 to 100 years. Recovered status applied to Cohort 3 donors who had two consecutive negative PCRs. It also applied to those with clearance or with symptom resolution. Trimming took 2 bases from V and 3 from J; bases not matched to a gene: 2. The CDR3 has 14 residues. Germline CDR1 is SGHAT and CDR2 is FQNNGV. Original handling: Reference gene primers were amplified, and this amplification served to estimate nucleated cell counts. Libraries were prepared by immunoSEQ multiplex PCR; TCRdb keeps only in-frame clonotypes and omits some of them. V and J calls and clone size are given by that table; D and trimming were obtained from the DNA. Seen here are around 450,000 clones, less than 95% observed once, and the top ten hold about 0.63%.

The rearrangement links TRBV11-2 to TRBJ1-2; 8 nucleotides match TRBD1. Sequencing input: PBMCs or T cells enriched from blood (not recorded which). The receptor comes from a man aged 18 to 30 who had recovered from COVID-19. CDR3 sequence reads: CASSLMDRDYGYTF. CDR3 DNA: TGTGCCAGCAGCTTAATGGACAGGGACTATGGCTACACCTTC. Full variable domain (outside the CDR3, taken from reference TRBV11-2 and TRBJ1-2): EAGVAQSPRYKIIEKRQSVAFWCNPISGHATLYWYQQILGQGPKLLIQFQNNGVVDDSQLPKDRFSAERLKGVDSTLKIQPAKLEDSAVYLCASSLMDRDYGYTFGSGTRLTVV.